This T cell receptor (beta chain) was captured in a study of cytomegalovirus exposure and HLA in healthy donors. Study observations and caveats: Most TCRs appeared rarely, but some public TCRs recurred in many donors. CMV antigen specificity of a few CMV-associated chains was confirmed in vitro. Apparent HLA restriction characterized most CMV-associated TCR beta chains in a later analysis.

Primers for the PCR totalled 60 Vbeta and 13 Jbeta. Some clones are missing from TCRdb's copy, which holds only in-frame ones; the method was immunoSEQ multiplex PCR. This table holds approximately 100,000 clones, approximately 81% found once. Worth noting for this clone: Its antigen is undetermined.

Germline CDR1 reads LNHNV; CDR2 reads YYDKDF (reference sequence). Trimming cost V 1 base and J 4 bases; bases outside gene matches: 6. The CDR3 is 17 residues long. The chain carries TRBV15 and TRBJ2-3; 12 nucleotides align to TRBD2. The sequencing input was PBMCs. This TCR derives from a female donor in good health and CMV-seropositive. The CDR3 sequence is CATSRGGGTSGSDTQYF. The CDR3 nucleotides read TGTGCCACCAGCAGAGGAGGGGGGACTAGCGGGTCAGATACGCAGTATTTT.